This T cell receptor (beta chain) was profiled in a study of Graves' ophthalmopathy and Graves' hyperthyroidism. Uncontrolled infections, other autoimmune diseases, pregnancy or lactation barred patients from enrollment. Clinical symptoms, serum thyroxine, TRAb, thyroid ultrasound and orbital computed tomography determined diagnosis. From RNA, the CDR3 regions of TCR beta chains were amplified and sequenced. An initial RT-PCR round employing HTBI primers preceded a second-round multiplex PCR. TCRdb re-called the multiplex PCR reads with MiXCR, one entry per CDR3 protein. Of around 1,000,000 distinct CDR3 sequences in the sample, 36% were seen once. The CDR3 contains 12 residues. Trimming pared 6 bases from V and 6 bases from J, leaving 11 bases between. CDR1 and CDR2 from the germline V gene are SEHNR and FQNEAQ (reference sequence). This clonotype occurred a few times.

The origin of this receptor is an adult man with Graves' hyperthyroidism. Sequencing input: peripheral blood or thyroid tissue (not recorded which). V is TRBV7-9 and J is TRBJ1-1; no definite D call. The CDR3 protein is CASSLLGAEAFF. The CDR3 nucleotides are TGTGCCAGCAGTTTATTGGGCGCTGAAGCTTTCTTT.